This TCR beta chain was captured by sequencing in a study of T cell responses to AZD1222 COVID-19 vaccine. TCRdb keeps only in-frame clones here, not all; method: immunoSEQ multiplex PCR. Among 110,000 or so clones, around 87% were seen once, and the ten largest hold roughly 4.5%. As concerns this clone: Its antigen remains unknown.

V lost 1 base, J lost 6 bases, and 10 bases lay in between. There are 14 residues in the CDR3. The germline V gene has CDR1 SGHTA and CDR2 FQGNSA. Study-wide results and limits: Spike-specific TCR depth and breadth grew after two AZD1222 doses. Clonal diversity may have been underestimated in mostly white British donors. No day 14 peak samples; only post-peak repertoires were characterized. At 160-218 and 743-854, vaccine-associated CD4 TCRs were dominant, and they spanned spike.

This TCR came from an adult who received the AZD1222 COVID-19 vaccine. The rearrangement joins TRBV7-2 to TRBJ1-5; no definite D call. Here the sequenced sample was peripheral blood, taken 28 days after the second AZD1222 dose. The CDR3 spells CASSLGPGAQPQHF. DNA for the CDR3: TGTGCCAGCAGCTTAGGCCCGGGTGCTCAGCCCCAGCATTTT.